This TCR beta chain stems from a study of blood T cell repertoires in COVID-19. Study at large: Donors in the United States, Italy and Spain gave samples during acute or convalescent COVID-19. T cells, B-cell-depleted T cells, or PBMCs supplied cDNA or gDNA.

Original data processing: Estimation of nucleated cell counts was performed using reference gene primer amplification. Only in-frame clones appear in the TCRdb table, and some are missing; sequencing was by immunoSEQ multiplex PCR. V and J calls plus clone size are reproduced from that table; the DNA served to infer D and trimming. The sample yields tens of thousands of clones, around 83% seen once. Trimming left V 6 bases short and J 0 bases short, with 15 bases between. Germline lookup yields CDR1 MNHEY and CDR2 SMNVEV (reference sequence). CDR3 length equals 17 residues. This chain joins TRBV27 and TRBJ1-6, with a weak D call TRBD1 (5 bases). The sample comprised peripheral blood. The receptor comes from a human donor with acute or convalescent COVID-19. The donor label of this sample is uncertain. CDR3 nucleotide sequence: TGTGCCAGCAGGGGCATCGGGGGATTCTCCTATAATTCACCCCTCCACTTT. Encoded protein: CASRGIGGFSYNSPLHF.